The 30 T cell receptor beta chains below were found in one sample sequenced in a study of lymphopenia after photon versus proton radiotherapy. Profiled with immunoSEQ multiplex PCR; TCRdb holds only in-frame clones, not every one. The sample records some 70,000 clones, about nine tenths being singletons. This sample comprised peripheral blood, obtained from a patient treated with proton-based radiotherapy. Receptor source: a man older than 75 with esophageal cancer.

The CDR3 is CASSLGLVGELFF. CDR3 in DNA: TGCGCCAGCAGCTTGGGGCTAGTCGGGGAGCTGTTTTTT. The V and J genes are TRBV5-1 and TRBJ2-2; D is undetermined. Germline CDR1 and CDR2: SGHRS and YFSETQ. V was clipped by 0 bases and J by 7 bases, with 7 bases between them. The CDR3 is 13 amino acids.

This sequence joins TRBV7-8 and TRBJ1-4; D gene ambiguous. Germline loops: CDR1 SGHVS, CDR2 FQNEAQ. Trimming shortened V by 5 bases and J by 0 bases, and 13 bases separated the two germline ends. There are 16 residues in the CDR3. The CDR3 reads CASSPQRFATNEKLFF. CDR3 coding DNA: TGTGCCAGCAGCCCACAGAGGTTCGCAACTAATGAAAAACTGTTTTTT.

The chain employs TRBV7-9 and TRBJ2-7, with unresolved D. The V gene's germline CDR1 is SEHNR and CDR2 FQNEAQ (reference sequence). V lost 5 bases, J lost 3 bases, and 23 bases lay in between. The CDR3 consists of 17 residues. CDR3 DNA: TGTGCCAGCAGCCCTTCGGAAGTAGGCAGGAGAAACTACGAGCAGTACTTC. Translation: CASSPSEVGRRNYEQYF.

This rearrangement joins TRBV6-6 to TRBJ2-7; D may be TRBD2 (6 bases). Germline loops: CDR1 MNHNY, CDR2 SVGAGI (reference sequence). The CDR3 extends over 13 amino acids. Deletions cut 2 bases from V and 6 bases from J, with 11 bases between. CDR3 amino acids: CASSYGQGGEQYF. The CDR3 DNA reads as TGTGCCAGCAGTTACGGGCAGGGAGGCGAGCAGTACTTC.

V is TRBV7-8 and J is TRBJ1-6; the D gene is possibly TRBD1 (6 bases). CDR3 length: 15 residues. Germline assignment: CDR1 SGHVS and CDR2 FQNEAQ. Trimming left V 1 base short and J 8 bases short, with 12 bases between. The CDR3 protein is CASSLDAGAHSPLHF. The CDR3 region has the DNA TGTGCCAGCAGCTTAGATGCGGGGGCCCATTCACCCCTCCACTTT.

This chain links TRBV7-2 with TRBJ2-7, with TRBD2 matching over 8 bases. V shed 5 bases and J 3 bases; nucleotides not matched to a gene: 6. CDR1 and CDR2 (germline): SGHTA, FQGNSA. There are 14 residues in the CDR3. The chain's CDR3 is CASSQGSGNYEQYF. The DNA for the CDR3 is TGTGCCAGCAGCCAAGGTAGCGGGAACTACGAGCAGTACTTC.

The chain couples TRBV11-2 to TRBJ2-3; 7 nucleotides line up with TRBD2. Trimming removed 4 bases from V and 0 bases from J; junction bases left unmatched: 10. The CDR3 has 17 residues. Germline loops: CDR1 SGHAT, CDR2 FQNNGV. In DNA form, the CDR3 reads TGTGCCAGCAGCTCCAACCAACTAGCGACTAGCACAGATACGCAGTATTTT. This codes for CASSSNQLATSTDTQYF.

V is TRBV5-1 and J is TRBJ2-1, with unresolved D. The germline gives CDR1 SGHRS, CDR2 YFSETQ. The CDR3 consists of 14 residues. V was trimmed by 6 bases and J by 4 bases, leaving 14 bases between them. CDR3 protein: CASNRNHQYNEQFF. In nucleotides, the CDR3 is TGCGCCAGCAATAGGAACCACCAGTACAATGAGCAGTTCTTC.

This chain links TRBV15 with TRBJ2-3, with a possible D match to TRBD2 (7 bases). Germline V CDR1 and CDR2: LNHNV, YYDKDF (reference sequence). With 8 bases removed from V and 1 base from J, the gap between germline ends came to 13 bases. The CDR3 has 14 amino acids. The CDR3: CATGLGGGTDTQYF. The CDR3 bases are TGTGCCACCGGATTAGGGGGGGGCACAGATACGCAGTATTTT.

V is TRBV5-1 and J is TRBJ1-4, with a tentative D call TRBD1 (5 bases). The CDR3 covers 14 residues. Germline V lookup: CDR1 SGHRS, CDR2 YFSETQ. Trimming removed 3 bases at V and 7 bases at J, with 13 bases between. CDR3 nucleotides: TGCGCCAGCAGCTCCGGGACGGGGAGTGAAAAACTGTTTTTT. Protein product: CASSSGTGSEKLFF.

The J gene is TRBJ1-2, the V gene TRBV30; D uncertain. Germline V gene lookup returns CDR1 GTSNPN and CDR2 SVGIG (reference sequence). CDR3 size: 14 residues. The V end lost 0 bases, the J end lost 4 bases, and 12 bases lay between the germline ends. The CDR3 nucleotides read TGTGCCTGGAGTGTGGGAGAGGGATCCTATGGCTACACCTTC. This codes for CAWSVGEGSYGYTF.

The gene calls are TRBV5-4 and TRBJ1-2; TRBD1 agrees at 11 bases. Germline V gene data show CDR1 as SGHNT and CDR2 as YYREEE (reference sequence). With V trimmed by 4 bases and J by 7 bases, 12 bases remained unmatched. The CDR3 covers 16 residues. CDR3 coding DNA: TGTGCCAGCAGCACCGGACAGGGGGCAGGCTTGCGTGGCTACACCTTC. Protein product: CASSTGQGAGLRGYTF.

The chain recombines TRBV5-1 with TRBJ2-7, with 7 bases aligning to TRBD1. This CDR3 contains 17 residues. Per germline, CDR1 SGHRS and CDR2 YFSETQ. The V and J ends lost 3 bases and 2 bases, in that order; junction bases with no gene match: 14. In DNA, the CDR3 is TGCGCCAGCAGCTGGGTGACAGGGCGCGGAATGACCTACGAGCAGTACTTC. It translates to CASSWVTGRGMTYEQYF. The complete variable domain, with remaining parts taken from reference TRBV5-1 and TRBJ2-7, reads KAGVTQTPRYLIKTRGQQVTLSCSPISGHRSVSWYQQTPGQGLQFLFEYFSETQRNKGNFPGRFSGRQFSNSRSEMNVSTLELGDSALYLCASSWVTGRGMTYEQYFGPGTRLTVT.

The chain has TRBV4-3 and TRBJ2-5; D tentatively reads TRBD1 or TRBD2 (5 bases each). The V end was cut by 1 base, the J end by 4 bases, with 16 bases between. Germline V gene lookup returns CDR1 LGHNA and CDR2 YSLEER. CDR3 length equals 16 residues. CDR3 loop: CASSQAGTFTTETQYF. For the CDR3, the DNA is TGCGCCAGCAGCCAAGCCGGGACCTTTACGACAGAGACCCAGTACTTC.

The chain recombines TRBV6-6 with TRBJ1-2; D may be TRBD1 (6 bases). The V end was cut by 0 bases, the J end by 7 bases, with 6 bases between. Germline lookup yields CDR1 MNHNY and CDR2 SVGAGI (reference sequence). The CDR3 runs 12 residues. CDR3 loop: CASSYSRGGYTF. The CDR3 coding sequence is TGTGCCAGCAGTTACTCCAGGGGTGGCTACACCTTC.

J is TRBJ1-2 and V is TRBV7-2, with TRBD1 as a possible D gene (6 bases). The germline V gene encodes CDR1 SGHTA and CDR2 FQGNSA. The CDR3 has 13 amino acids. V was trimmed by 5 bases and J by 6 bases, leaving 13 bases between them. CDR3 region: CASSLQGSDGYTF. As DNA, the CDR3 is TGTGCCAGCAGCCTACAGGGTTCCGATGGCTACACCTTC.

This clone was seen once. The chain employs TRBV5-4 and TRBJ2-1; 9 nucleotides align to TRBD1. Germline-derived CDR1 and CDR2 are SGHNT and YYREEE (reference sequence). After removal of 2 bases from V and 7 bases from J, the junction contained 13 bases not matched to a gene. The CDR3 loop spans 17 amino acids. CDR3 residues: CASSFGQGLLSINEQFF. In DNA form, the CDR3 reads TGTGCCAGCAGCTTTGGACAGGGGTTACTTTCGATAAATGAGCAGTTCTTC.

This chain links TRBV9 with TRBJ1-1; D is perhaps TRBD1 (5 bases). CDR3 length equals 15 residues. Per germline, CDR1 SGDLS and CDR2 YYNGEE. Trimming removed 2 bases at V and 1 base at J, with 12 bases between. Written as DNA, the CDR3 is TGTGCCAGCAGCGTTAGGGGAGGGGAGAACACTGAAGCTTTCTTT. Its protein product is CASSVRGGENTEAFF.

The chain carries TRBV7-2 and TRBJ2-7; no definite D call. Deletions cut 5 bases from V and 4 bases from J, with 12 bases between. Germline CDR1 and CDR2: SGHTA and FQGNSA. The CDR3 spans 13 residues. The CDR3 nucleotides are TGTGCCAGCAGCCGACCCGACATTTACGAGCAGTACTTC. This gives the protein CASSRPDIYEQYF.

The V and J genes are TRBV18 and TRBJ2-7; no definite D call. Trimming cost V 3 bases and J 5 bases, with 17 bases left between them. Germline V gives CDR1 KGHSH, CDR2 LQKENI. The CDR3 totals 15 residues. The CDR3 DNA reads as TGTGCCAGCTCACCTAGCCGGGCGAACCTCAACGAGCAGTACTTC. It encodes CASSPSRANLNEQYF.

This clone has more than one count but fewer than ten. The genes are TRBV9 and TRBJ2-5, with 10 bases fitting TRBD2. Germline CDR1 SGDLS, CDR2 YYNGEE. V was pared by 3 bases and J by 4 bases, with 6 bases of the junction left unmatched. CDR3 length: 15 amino acids. CDR3 amino acids: CASSERGGPGETQYF. DNA for the CDR3: TGTGCCAGCAGCGAGCGGGGGGGCCCTGGAGAGACCCAGTACTTC.

This clone appeared once. V and J are TRBV7-2 and TRBJ2-7; 12 bases are a match to TRBD2. V shed 6 bases and J 2 bases; nucleotides not matched to a gene: 5. This CDR3 spans 15 amino acids. Per germline, CDR1 SGHTA and CDR2 FQGNSA. CDR3 loop: CASRPRTSGAYEQYF. CDR3 coding DNA: TGTGCCAGCAGACCCAGGACTAGCGGGGCCTACGAGCAGTACTTC.

The CDR3 DNA reads TGTGCCACCGCTGATTACAGGGGCGAGCAGTACTTC. Translating gives CATADYRGEQYF. This chain uses TRBV6-5 with TRBJ2-7; 7 nucleotides agree with TRBD1. CDR1 is MNHEY, CDR2 SVGAGI, per germline. V was clipped by 10 bases and J by 6 bases; unmatched bases: 9. The CDR3 sequence is 12 residues long.

V gene TRBV9 combines with J gene TRBJ1-6, with D tentatively TRBD1 (5 bases). Germline loops: CDR1 SGDLS, CDR2 YYNGEE. This CDR3 has 14 amino acids. The V end lost 3 bases, the J end lost 7 bases, and 11 bases lay between the germline ends. The CDR3 protein is CASSGDAGNSPLHF. In DNA form, the CDR3 reads TGTGCCAGCAGCGGGGACGCCGGAAATTCACCCCTCCACTTT.

The V gene is TRBV10-3, the J gene TRBJ1-1, with D tentatively TRBD1 (5 bases). Germline V gene sequence: CDR1 ENHRY, CDR2 SYGVKD. The CDR3 covers 14 residues. V was trimmed by 6 bases and J by 4 bases, leaving 15 bases between them. The DNA of the CDR3 is TGTGCCATCAGGCCGTTGGGACTCCTCACTGAAGCTTTCTTT. Protein sequence: CAIRPLGLLTEAFF.

The chain employs TRBV2 and TRBJ2-3; 8 nucleotides match TRBD1. This CDR3 is built from 16 residues. V was clipped by 3 bases and J by 3 bases; unmatched bases: 8. Germline lookup yields CDR1 SNHLY and CDR2 FYNNEI. CDR3 protein: CASSDGQGGWTDTQYF. The CDR3 DNA is TGTGCCAGCAGTGATGGACAGGGAGGATGGACAGATACGCAGTATTTT.

V gene TRBV27 combines with J gene TRBJ1-1; TRBD1 might be the D (5 bases). The V and J ends lost 7 bases and 1 base respectively, with 10 bases between them. Looked up from germline, CDR1 is MNHEY and CDR2 is SMNVEV (reference sequence). The CDR3 is 13 residues long. This CDR3 reads CASTQGPNTEAFF. The DNA of the CDR3 is TGTGCCAGCACCCAGGGCCCGAACACTGAAGCTTTCTTT.

The chain links TRBV5-1 to TRBJ2-3; D gene unclear. In germline, CDR1 is SGHRS, CDR2 YFSETQ. V was cut by 2 bases and J by 5 bases, with 9 bases left in between. The CDR3 has 13 residues. CDR3 sequence: CASSLPLGDTQYF. CDR3 bases: TGCGCCAGCAGCTTACCACTTGGAGATACGCAGTATTTT. Looking up the rest from reference TRBV5-1 and TRBJ2-3 gives the full variable domain: KAGVTQTPRYLIKTRGQQVTLSCSPISGHRSVSWYQQTPGQGLQFLFEYFSETQRNKGNFPGRFSGRQFSNSRSEMNVSTLELGDSALYLCASSLPLGDTQYFGPGTRLTVL.

V is TRBV27 and J is TRBJ2-7; D is uncertain. CDR3 length: 15 residues. Trimming pared 5 bases from V and 4 bases from J, leaving 18 bases between. Per germline, CDR1 MNHEY and CDR2 SMNVEV (reference sequence). The CDR3 coding sequence is TGTGCCAGCAGTCCCCTAAGTAGGACGATTTACGAGCAGTACTTC. Protein: CASSPLSRTIYEQYF.

J is TRBJ2-1 and V is TRBV7-6; 7 nucleotides agree with TRBD2. The junction had 8 bases not matched to a gene; V was cut back by 6 bases and J by 0 bases. CDR1 and CDR2 from the germline V gene are SGHVS and FNYEAQ. The CDR3 covers 16 residues. The CDR3 coding sequence is TGTGCCAGCAGTTCCTTTCGGGGGGTCTCCTACAATGAGCAGTTCTTC. This translates into CASSSFRGVSYNEQFF. Based on the CDR3 plus reference TRBV7-6 and TRBJ2-1, the full variable domain is GAGVSQSPRYKVTKRGQDVALRCDPISGHVSLYWYRQALGQGPEFLTYFNYEAQQDKSGLPNDRFSAERPEGSISTLTIQRTEQRDSAMYRCASSSFRGVSYNEQFFGPGTRLTVL.